Each of the 6 T cell receptor beta chains below was sequenced from the same sample in a study of T cells after yellow fever vaccination. TCRdb reprocessed the 5' RACE reads via MiXCR and lists one record per CDR3 protein. Of 300,000 to 350,000 distinct CDR3 sequences in the sample, about 4% were seen once. The material sequenced was PBMCs, taken 5 days after the yellow fever booster vaccination. The receptor set was obtained from a man aged 18 to 35 who received the YFV17D yellow fever vaccine.

This clonotype has at least ten counts. The CDR3 region is CSARVYGGAHTGELFF. CDR3 DNA: TGCAGTGCTAGAGTGTATGGGGGAGCCCACACCGGGGAGCTGTTTTTT. The chain joins TRBV20-1 to TRBJ2-2; D may be TRBD1 or TRBD2 (5 bases each). The ends were cut back, 1 base at V and 3 bases at J, with 15 bases in the middle. The CDR3 loop spans 16 amino acids. CDR1 and CDR2 (germline): DFQATT, SNEGSKA (reference sequence).

Only a few counts were recorded for this clonotype. The rearrangement joins TRBV20-1 to TRBJ2-7, with TRBD2 matching over 8 bases. Germline loops: CDR1 DFQATT, CDR2 SNEGSKA (reference sequence). V was pared by 6 bases and J by 6 bases, with 16 bases of the junction left unmatched. The CDR3 loop spans 15 amino acids. The chain's CDR3 is CSATSAGGRAAEQYF. The CDR3 DNA reads as TGCAGTGCCACGTCCGCGGGGGGACGCGCAGCCGAGCAGTACTTC.

This clonotype was recorded at least ten times. The DNA for the CDR3 is TGCGCCAGCAGCCAAGATACCTACTCTGGGGCCAACGTCCTGACTTTC. It translates to CASSQDTYSGANVLTF. V and J are TRBV4-1 and TRBJ2-6; D call uncertain. Germline CDR1 reads MGHRA; CDR2 reads YSYEKL. The CDR3 is 16 amino acids. Trimming stripped 0 bases from V and 0 bases from J, with 6 bases between.

This clonotype was counted many times. The rearrangement uses TRBV2 and TRBJ1-2; possibly TRBD1 for D (5 bases). CDR3 length: 15 residues. Germline V gene data show CDR1 as SNHLY and CDR2 as FYNNEI. Trimming removed 7 bases at V and 2 bases at J, with 17 bases between. CDR3 DNA sequence: TGTGCCAGCAAAGCTCGGACTCGGGACAACTATGGCTACACCTTC. It codes for CASKARTRDNYGYTF.

This clonotype has just a few counts. The chain is built from TRBV20-1 and TRBJ2-5; TRBD2 matches 9 bases. Germline V CDR1 and CDR2: DFQATT, SNEGSKA (reference sequence). This CDR3 has 15 amino acids. The V segment lost 6 bases and the J segment 2 bases; nucleotides outside the gene matches: 10. In DNA, the CDR3 is TGCAGTGCCCGAGAGGGTAGCGGGGGACAAGAGACCCAGTACTTC. Its protein is CSAREGSGGQETQYF.

This chain joins TRBV6-2 or TRBV6-3 and TRBJ1-2, with 9 bases fitting TRBD1. V was clipped by 5 bases and J by 5 bases; unmatched bases: 6. The V gene's germline CDR1 is MNHEY and CDR2 SVGEGT. This CDR3 is 14 amino acids long. CDR3 region: CASSRKGQGYGYTF. As DNA, the CDR3 is TGTGCCAGCAGTCGTAAGGGACAGGGTTATGGCTACACCTTC.